Listed below are T cell receptor beta chains from one sample, sequenced in a study of cytomegalovirus exposure and HLA in healthy donors. The data were produced by immunoSEQ multiplex PCR, yet TCRdb's version contains in-frame clones alone and is incomplete. The table records over 150,000 clones, roughly 80% of them present only once. Input material: PBMCs. The receptors come from a woman between 50 and 59 years old in good health and CMV-seronegative. Both conserved end residues are part of each CDR3. Fields, in order: J gene, CDR3 length, D gene, clone size, V gene, CDR3 protein, CDR3 DNA. D genes are given only for firm matches. Clone size is given for some rows only: seen once, a few or many times, or a class if the clone is expanded.

j_gene: TRBJ1-2; len: 17; d_gene: TRBD1; abundance: .; v_gene: TRBV7-2; CDR3aa: CASSFGTGGSSNYGYTF; CDR3nt: TGTGCCAGCAGCTTCGGGACAGGGGGTTCGAGCAACTATGGCTACACCTTC
j_gene: TRBJ2-5; len: 18; d_gene: TRBD2; abundance: .; v_gene: TRBV28; CDR3aa: CASSLLGEASGVQETQYF; CDR3nt: TGTGCCAGCAGTCTCTTAGGGGAGGCTAGCGGGGTCCAAGAGACCCAGTACTTC
j_gene: TRBJ2-1; len: 16; d_gene: .; abundance: .; v_gene: TRBV9; CDR3aa: CASSVQGLSSYNEQFF; CDR3nt: TGTGCCAGCAGCGTACAGGGCCTAAGCTCCTACAATGAGCAGTTCTTC
j_gene: TRBJ2-5; len: 16; d_gene: .; abundance: .; v_gene: TRBV11-2; CDR3aa: CASSFTGTPYQETQYF; CDR3nt: TGTGCCAGCAGCTTTACCGGGACACCGTACCAAGAGACCCAGTACTTC
j_gene: TRBJ1-1; len: 15; d_gene: .; abundance: .; v_gene: TRBV4-1; CDR3aa: CASSQLSGTNTEAFF; CDR3nt: TGCGCCAGCAGCCAACTATCCGGGACTAACACTGAAGCTTTCTTT
j_gene: TRBJ1-1; len: 15; d_gene: .; abundance: few; v_gene: TRBV4-1; CDR3aa: CASSLTGGSNTEAFF; CDR3nt: TGCGCCAGCAGCCTAACCGGGGGGTCGAACACTGAAGCTTTCTTT
j_gene: TRBJ2-7; len: 16; d_gene: .; abundance: .; v_gene: TRBV13; CDR3aa: CASSQEGGPMGYEQYF; CDR3nt: TGTGCCAGCAGCCAAGAGGGGGGGCCAATGGGTTACGAGCAGTACTTC
j_gene: TRBJ1-1; len: 14; d_gene: TRBD1; abundance: .; v_gene: TRBV5-1; CDR3aa: CASYIDRGLSEAFF; CDR3nt: TGCGCCAGCTACATCGACAGGGGGCTTAGTGAAGCTTTCTTT
j_gene: TRBJ1-2; len: 13; d_gene: .; abundance: .; v_gene: TRBV30; CDR3aa: CAWASGANYGYTF; CDR3nt: TGTGCCTGGGCATCGGGAGCTAACTATGGCTACACCTTC
j_gene: TRBJ2-1; len: 17; d_gene: TRBD2; abundance: once; v_gene: TRBV4-3; CDR3aa: CASSQVASGSSYNEQFF; CDR3nt: TGCGCCAGCAGCCAAGTAGCCAGCGGGAGCTCCTACAATGAGCAGTTCTTC
j_gene: TRBJ2-7; len: 13; d_gene: .; abundance: once; v_gene: TRBV7-8; CDR3aa: CASSLTRLGEQYF; CDR3nt: TGTGCCAGCAGCCTTACCCGTCTCGGCGAGCAGTACTTC
j_gene: TRBJ1-2; len: 14; d_gene: .; abundance: .; v_gene: TRBV27; CDR3aa: CASRPTGRRYGYTF; CDR3nt: TGTGCCAGCAGGCCCACAGGGCGACGCTATGGCTACACCTTC
j_gene: TRBJ2-7; len: 15; d_gene: .; abundance: .; v_gene: TRBV15; CDR3aa: CATSMMTPKSLEQYF; CDR3nt: TGTGCCACCAGCATGATGACTCCAAAGTCCCTCGAGCAGTACTTC
j_gene: TRBJ1-1; len: 12; d_gene: TRBD1; abundance: few; v_gene: TRBV10-3; CDR3aa: CAIGGQGTEAFF; CDR3nt: TGTGCCATCGGGGGACAGGGGACTGAAGCTTTCTTT